In this sample, the clone carrying this T cell receptor (beta chain) turned up many times. Its antigen is not known. MiXCR was run by TCRdb on the reads, yielding one entry per CDR3 protein. This table has roughly 800,000 distinct CDR3 sequences, about 27% appearing once. The data derive from a study of T cell repertoires in cytomegalovirus infection. Overall study: Recently identified HLA-C-restricted CMV epitopes were used, and well-studied HLA-B-restricted CMV epitopes were used as well.

The germline gives CDR1 MDHEN, CDR2 SYDVKM. V shed 0 bases and J shed 0 bases, with 9 bases lying between them. The CDR3 covers 16 residues. The starting material was cultured CD8+ T cells from PBMCs, obtained from culture after CMV antigen stimulation. This clonotype originated in a human donor in good health (CMV status not recorded). Some clones in this sample may be carry-over from other donors' samples. The chain carries TRBV28 and TRBJ2-4, with D possibly matching TRBD2 (6 bases). CDR3 sequence reads: CASSLWAGPAKNIQYF. CDR3 nucleotides: TGTGCCAGCAGTTTATGGGCGGGGCCAGCCAAAAACATTCAGTACTTC.